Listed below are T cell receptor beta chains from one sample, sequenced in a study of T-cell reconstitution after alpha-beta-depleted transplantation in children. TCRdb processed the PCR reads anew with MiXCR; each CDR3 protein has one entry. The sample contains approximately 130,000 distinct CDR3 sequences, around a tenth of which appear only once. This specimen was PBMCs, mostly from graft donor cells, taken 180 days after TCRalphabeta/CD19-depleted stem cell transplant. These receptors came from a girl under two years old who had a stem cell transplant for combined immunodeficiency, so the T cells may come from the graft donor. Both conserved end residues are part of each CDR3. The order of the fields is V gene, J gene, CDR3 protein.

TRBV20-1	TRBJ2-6	CSAPRSKGSGANVLTF
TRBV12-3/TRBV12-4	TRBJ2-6	CASTRDAPSGANVLTF
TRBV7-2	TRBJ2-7	CASSLNDISYEQYF
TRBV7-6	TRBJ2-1	CASSLVAVSSYNEQFF
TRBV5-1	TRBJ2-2	CASSLVLGRNTGELFF
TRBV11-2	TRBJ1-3	CASSLFGGQGVSLGGNTIYF
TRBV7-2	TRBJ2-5	CASSFRAAGETQYF
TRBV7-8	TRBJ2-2	CASHGLASITGELFF
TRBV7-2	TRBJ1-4	CASSPRGRGNEKLFF
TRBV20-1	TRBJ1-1	CKSDRDTEAFF
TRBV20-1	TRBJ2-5	CSAAHRLAGDQETQYF
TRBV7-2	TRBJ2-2	CASSADFRELFF
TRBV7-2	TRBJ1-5	CASSPRDINQPQHF
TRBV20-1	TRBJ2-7	CSARDLAGVSYEQYF
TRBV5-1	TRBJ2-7	CASSLTNRGLPYEQYF
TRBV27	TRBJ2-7	CASSLVREDYEQYF
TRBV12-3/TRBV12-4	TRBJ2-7	CASSPFLGSYEQYF
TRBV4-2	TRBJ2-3	CASSQSLLGGEADTQYF
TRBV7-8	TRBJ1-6	CASSLEYTENSPLHF
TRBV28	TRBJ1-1	CASSLRVTGTEAFF
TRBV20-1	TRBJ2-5	CSARTGWGETQYF
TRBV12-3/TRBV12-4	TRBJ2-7	CASSFRQGPYEQYF
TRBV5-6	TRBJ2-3	CASSLDRGTSTDTQYF
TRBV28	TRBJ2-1	CASSLWIPKEVQFF
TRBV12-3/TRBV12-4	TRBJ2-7	CASSTRTGPGNEQYF
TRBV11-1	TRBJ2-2	CASSGLGYVRGRQANTGELFF
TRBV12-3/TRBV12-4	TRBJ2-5	CASSLFMAVLGDTQYF
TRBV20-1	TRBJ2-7	CSARARREYSYEQYF
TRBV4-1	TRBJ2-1	CASQTGPLGIEQFF
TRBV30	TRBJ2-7	CAWSEHYEQYF
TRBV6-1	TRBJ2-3	CASSESWGGGDTDTQYF
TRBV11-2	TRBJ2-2	CASSFVGGKDTGELFF
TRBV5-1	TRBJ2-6	CASRSGQGPRSGANVLTF
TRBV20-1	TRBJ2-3	CSARDDTRLAMGPDTQYF
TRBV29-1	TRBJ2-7	CSVELATRGYEQYF
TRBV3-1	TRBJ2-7	CASSLQGREGYEQYF
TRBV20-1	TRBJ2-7	CSASPPFGRGPYEQYF
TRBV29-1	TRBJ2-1	CSVALAGRSEQFF
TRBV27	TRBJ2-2	CASSRLGWGQGGELFF
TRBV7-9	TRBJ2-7	CASSLDVSGGTYEQYF
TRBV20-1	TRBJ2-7	CSARDLRRAGRGEQYF
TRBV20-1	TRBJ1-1	CSAAGGIMNTEAFF